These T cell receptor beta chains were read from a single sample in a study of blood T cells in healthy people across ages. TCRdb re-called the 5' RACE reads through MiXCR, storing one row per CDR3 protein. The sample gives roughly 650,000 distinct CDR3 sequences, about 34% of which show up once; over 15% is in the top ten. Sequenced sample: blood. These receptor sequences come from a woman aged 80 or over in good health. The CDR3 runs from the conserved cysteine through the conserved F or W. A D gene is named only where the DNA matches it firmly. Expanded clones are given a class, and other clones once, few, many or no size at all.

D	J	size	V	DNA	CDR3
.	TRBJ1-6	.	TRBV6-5	TGTGCCAGCAGTCCGAGGACCGGGACCCCGAGGTCACCCCTCCACTTT	CASSPRTGTPRSPLHF
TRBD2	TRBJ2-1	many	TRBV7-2	TGTGCCAGCAGCTTAGCGCGGGGGAATAGGGGTACTAATGAGCAGTTCTTC	CASSLARGNRGTNEQFF
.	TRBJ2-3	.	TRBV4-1	TGCGCCAGCAGCCACCCGGGGAGAGGCACAGATACGCAGTATTTT	CASSHPGRGTDTQYF
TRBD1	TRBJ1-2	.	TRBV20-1	TGCAGTGTCCATCTAGGACAGGGGGGCTATGGCTACACCTTC	CSVHLGQGGYGYTF
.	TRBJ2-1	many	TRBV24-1	TGTGCCACCAGTGACCGGACCCAGAGCTCCTACAATGAGCAGTTCTTC	CATSDRTQSSYNEQFF
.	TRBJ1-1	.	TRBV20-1	TGCAGTGCTACCAACGGCTTGGGGACTGAAGCTTTCTTT	CSATNGLGTEAFF
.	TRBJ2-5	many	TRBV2	TGTGCCAGCAGTCCTTTGGGGACTTTTGGGGAGACCCAGTACTTC	CASSPLGTFGETQYF
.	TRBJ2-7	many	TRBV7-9	TGTGCCAGCAGCGGACCGGGACATTCCTACGAGCAGTACTTC	CASSGPGHSYEQYF
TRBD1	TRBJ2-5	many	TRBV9	TGTGCCAGCAGCGGCAGGGGGCAGGGGACCCAGTACTTC	CASSGRGQGTQYF
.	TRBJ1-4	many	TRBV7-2	TGTGCCAGCAGCCGGGACGCTAATGAAAAACTGTTTTTT	CASSRDANEKLFF
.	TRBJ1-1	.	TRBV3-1	TGTGCCAGCAGCCAGAGGAACACTGAAGCTTTCTTT	CASSQRNTEAFF
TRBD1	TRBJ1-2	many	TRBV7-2	TGTGCCAGCAGCTCGACAGGGTATCAAGGCTACACCTTC	CASSSTGYQGYTF
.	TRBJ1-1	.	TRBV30	TGTGCCTGGTTACACAGGTACACTGAAGCTTTCTTT	CAWLHRYTEAFF
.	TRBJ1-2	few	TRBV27	TGTGCCAGCAGTTTATCCGTCCTCAGGAACACTAACTATGGCTACACCTTC	CASSLSVLRNTNYGYTF
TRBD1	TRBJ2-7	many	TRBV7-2	TGTGCCAGCAGCTTAGCGGGGACAGGAAATAACGAGCAGTACTTC	CASSLAGTGNNEQYF
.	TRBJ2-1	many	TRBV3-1	TGTGCCAGCAGCCAAGACGGCTCCAGCCGCAATGAGCAGTTCTTC	CASSQDGSSRNEQFF
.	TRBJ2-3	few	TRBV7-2	TGTGCCAGCAGCCATGGGGGGAGGCAGGTTACGCAGTATTTT	CASSHGGRQVTQYF
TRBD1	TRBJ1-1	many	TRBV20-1	TGCAGTGCTAGAGATAAGTGGACAGGGCCGAACACTGAAGCTTTCTTT	CSARDKWTGPNTEAFF
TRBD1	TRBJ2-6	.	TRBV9	TGTGCCAGCAACGGCAGGGGGCGGCTCTCTGGGGCCAACGTCCTGACTTTC	CASNGRGRLSGANVLTF
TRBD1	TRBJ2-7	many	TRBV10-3	TGTGCCATCAGTGACCCATGGGCAGGGGGCGACGAGCAGTACTTC	CAISDPWAGGDEQYF
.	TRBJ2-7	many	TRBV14	TGTGCCAGCAGCCAAGACAGGACAGACTACGAGCAGTACTTC	CASSQDRTDYEQYF
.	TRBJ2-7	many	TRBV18	TGTGCCAGCTCACGTACCTTGGCCCCGTCCTACGAGCAGTACTTC	CASSRTLAPSYEQYF
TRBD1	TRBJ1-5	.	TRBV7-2	TGTGCCAGCAGCTCACCCCCCGGGACAGGTCTCAATCAGCCCCAGCATTTT	CASSSPPGTGLNQPQHF
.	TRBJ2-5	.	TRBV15	TGTGCCACCAGCAGAGAAGAACAAGAGACCCAGTACTTC	CATSREEQETQYF
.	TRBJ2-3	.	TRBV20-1	TGCAGTGCTAGTACTGGGCCCGAAGATACGCAGTATTTT	CSASTGPEDTQYF
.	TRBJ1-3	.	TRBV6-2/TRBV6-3	TGTGCCAGCAGTTACGGGGGGCAGGCCAGCTTTTCTGGAAACACCATATATTTT	CASSYGGQASFSGNTIYF
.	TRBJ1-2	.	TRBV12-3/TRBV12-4	TGTGCCAGCAGTGCGGACAGATACTATGGCTACACCTTC	CASSADRYYGYTF
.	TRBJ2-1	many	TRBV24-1	TGTGCCACCAGTGAGGGCAGGGTGAGGGGTGAGCAGTTCTTC	CATSEGRVRGEQFF
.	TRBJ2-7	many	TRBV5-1	TGCGCCAGCAGCTGGGGGTCAGGGGCCCACGAGCAGTACTTC	CASSWGSGAHEQYF
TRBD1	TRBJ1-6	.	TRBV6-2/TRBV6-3	TGTGCCAGCAGTAAGCTACAGGGGGCCTATAATTCACCCCTCCACTTT	CASSKLQGAYNSPLHF